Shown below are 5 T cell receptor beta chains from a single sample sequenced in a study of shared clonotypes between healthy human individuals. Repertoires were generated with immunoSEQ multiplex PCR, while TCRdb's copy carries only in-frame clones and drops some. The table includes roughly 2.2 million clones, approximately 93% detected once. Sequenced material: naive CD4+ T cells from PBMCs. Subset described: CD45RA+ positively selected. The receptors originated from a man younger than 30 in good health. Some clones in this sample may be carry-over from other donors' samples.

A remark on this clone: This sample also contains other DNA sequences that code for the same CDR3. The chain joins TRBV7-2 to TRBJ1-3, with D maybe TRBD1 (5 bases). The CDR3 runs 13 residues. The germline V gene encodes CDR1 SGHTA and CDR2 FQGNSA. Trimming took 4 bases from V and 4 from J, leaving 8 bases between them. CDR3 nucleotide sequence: TGTGCCAGCAGCTCGCGACAGGGAAACACCATATATTTT. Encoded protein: CASSSRQGNTIYF.

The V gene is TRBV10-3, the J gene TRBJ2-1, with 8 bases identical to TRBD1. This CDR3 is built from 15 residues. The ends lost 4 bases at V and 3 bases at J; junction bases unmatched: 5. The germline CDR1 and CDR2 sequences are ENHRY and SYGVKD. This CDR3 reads CAISGWGQDYNEQFF. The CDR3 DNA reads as TGTGCCATCAGTGGTTGGGGACAGGACTACAATGAGCAGTTCTTC.

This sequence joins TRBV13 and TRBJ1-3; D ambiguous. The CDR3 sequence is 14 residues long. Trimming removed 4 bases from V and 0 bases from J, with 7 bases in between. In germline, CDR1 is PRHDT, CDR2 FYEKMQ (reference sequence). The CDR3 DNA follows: TGTGCCAGCAGCTCAAGGACCTCTGGAAACACCATATATTTT. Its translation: CASSSRTSGNTIYF.

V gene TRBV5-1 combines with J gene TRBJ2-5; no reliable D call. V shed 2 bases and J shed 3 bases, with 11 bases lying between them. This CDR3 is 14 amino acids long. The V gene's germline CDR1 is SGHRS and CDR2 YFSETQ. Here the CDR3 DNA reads TGCGCCAGCAGCTTAAGTTCGTCGGAAGAGACCCAGTACTTC. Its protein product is CASSLSSSEETQYF.

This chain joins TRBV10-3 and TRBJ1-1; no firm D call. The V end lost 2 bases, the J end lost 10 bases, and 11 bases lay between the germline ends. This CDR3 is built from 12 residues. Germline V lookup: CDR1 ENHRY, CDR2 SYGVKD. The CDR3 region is CAISETAGGAFF. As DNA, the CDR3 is TGTGCCATCAGTGAGACGGCTGGTGGAGCTTTCTTT.